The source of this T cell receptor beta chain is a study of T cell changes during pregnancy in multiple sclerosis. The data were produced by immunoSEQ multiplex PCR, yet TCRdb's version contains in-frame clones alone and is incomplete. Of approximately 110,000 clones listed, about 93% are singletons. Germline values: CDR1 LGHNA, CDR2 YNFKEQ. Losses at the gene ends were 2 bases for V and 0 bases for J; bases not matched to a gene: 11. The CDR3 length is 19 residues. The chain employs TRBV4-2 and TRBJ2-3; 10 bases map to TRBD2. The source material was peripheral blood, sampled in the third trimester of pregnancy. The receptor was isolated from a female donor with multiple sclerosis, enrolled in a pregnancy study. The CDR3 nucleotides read TGTGCCAGCAGCCAACCCGTCGGGACTAGCGAGACTAGCACAGATACGCAGTATTTT. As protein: CASSQPVGTSETSTDTQYF.